This T cell receptor beta chain was profiled in a study of TIL therapy for anti-PD-1-resistant metastatic lung cancer. The CDR3 runs to 12 residues. The V gene lost 5 bases and the J gene lost 6 bases, with 8 bases spanning the gap. Germline CDR1 is LNHDA and CDR2 is SQIVND (reference sequence). Time point of the sample: pre-treatment sample, taken before nivolumab and TIL therapy. This was the immunoSEQ v3 assay. The data were produced by immunoSEQ multiplex PCR, yet TCRdb's version contains in-frame clones alone and is incomplete. The table lists more than 15,000 clones, 75% to 80% of them singletons.

The sequence derives from a person aged 25-79 years with non-small cell lung cancer. This chain connects TRBV19 to TRBJ2-1, with unresolved D. The source material was blood, sampled at baseline. The CDR3 sequence is CASSPFANEQFF. Written as DNA, the CDR3 is TGTGCCAGTAGTCCCTTCGCCAATGAGCAGTTCTTC.